The 13 T cell receptor beta chains below all came from one sample that was sequenced in a study of monozygotic twins with inflammatory bowel disease. Using the 5' RACE reads, TCRdb records one entry per CDR3 protein without DNA. Recorded for this sample: 400,000 to 500,000 distinct CDR3 sequences. Sequencing input: blood. All receptors derive from a human donor with ulcerative colitis or Crohn's disease, or a healthy co-twin of an affected twin (not recorded which).

This chain joins TRBV9 and TRBJ2-3; TCRdb lists TRBD2, though no DNA is available to test this call. Germline V gene lookup returns CDR1 SGDLS and CDR2 YYNGEE. The CDR3 contains 16 residues. The CDR3: CASSVVSGYSTDTQYF.

This chain uses TRBV11-2 with TRBJ2-5; checking the TCRdb D call of TRBD2 is not possible without DNA. From germline, CDR1 is SGHAT and CDR2 FQNNGV. This CDR3 spans 15 amino acids. The CDR3 protein is CASSTFSGPEGIQYF. Together with reference TRBV11-2 and TRBJ2-5, the CDR3 gives the full variable domain: EAGVAQSPRYKIIEKRQSVAFWCNPISGHATLYWYQQILGQGPKLLIQFQNNGVVDDSQLPKDRFSAERLKGVDSTLKIQPAKLEDSAVYLCASSTFSGPEGIQYFGPGTRLLVL.

This sequence joins TRBV6-5 and TRBJ1-6. Germline assignment: CDR1 MNHEY and CDR2 SVGAGI. The CDR3 runs to 14 residues. CDR3 sequence: CASSYRQGGSPLHF.

V and J are TRBV6-5 and TRBJ1-1; the D gene TCRdb calls, TRBD1, cannot be checked with no DNA. The CDR3 has 15 amino acids. CDR1 is MNHEY, CDR2 SVGAGI, per germline. CDR3 sequence: CASSYVTGLNTEAFF.

The chain joins TRBV28 to TRBJ2-7; the TRBD1 assignment by TCRdb is unverifiable without DNA. The CDR3 contains 15 residues. CDR1 is MDHEN, CDR2 SYDVKM, per germline. The CDR3 loop reads CASRGAGAQDYEQYF.

V gene TRBV6-2 or TRBV6-3 combines with J gene TRBJ2-3; with no DNA, the TCRdb D assignment of TRBD2 cannot be verified. Germline V CDR1 and CDR2: MNHEY, SVGEGT. This CDR3 spans 15 amino acids. The CDR3 region is CASSYRGRATDTQYF.

The rearrangement joins TRBV9 to TRBJ2-4; with no DNA, the TCRdb D assignment of TRBD2 cannot be verified. Germline V gene lookup returns CDR1 SGDLS and CDR2 YYNGEE. This CDR3 has 16 amino acids. The CDR3 here is CASSVGRPLAKNIQYF. The full variable domain, its missing parts supplied by reference TRBV9 and TRBJ2-4, is DSGVTQTPKHLITATGQRVTLRCSPRSGDLSVYWYQQSLDQGLQFLIQYYNGEERAKGNILERFSAQQFPDLHSELNLSSLELGDSALYFCASSVGRPLAKNIQYFGAGTRLSVL.

V gene TRBV6-2 or TRBV6-3 combines with J gene TRBJ2-3; TCRdb's D call of TRBD2 is untestable without DNA. CDR1 and CDR2 (germline): MNHEY, SVGEGT. The CDR3 runs 16 residues. The CDR3 region is CASSSGLAGGGDTQYF.

The V gene is TRBV6-4, the J gene TRBJ2-2; TCRdb proposes TRBD1, but this gene call is untestable without DNA. The CDR3 is 16 residues long. CDR1 and CDR2 from the germline V gene are MRHNA and SNTAGT. This CDR3 reads CASSAHPGQRTGELFF.

The V and J genes are TRBV20-1 and TRBJ2-7; TCRdb's D call of TRBD1 is untestable without DNA. The germline CDR1 and CDR2 sequences are DFQATT and SNEGSKA (reference sequence). The CDR3 length is 14 residues. This CDR3 reads CSAMGSGNSYEQYF.

The chain combines TRBV12-3 or TRBV12-4 with TRBJ1-1. CDR3 size: 13 residues. The CDR3 sequence is CASSFALNTEAFF.

The V and J genes are TRBV5-1 and TRBJ2-1; absent DNA, TCRdb's TRBD2 call cannot be checked. CDR3 size: 16 residues. Germline-derived CDR1 and CDR2 are SGHRS and YFSETQ. CDR3 region: CASSNPGTLSYNEQFF. The full variable domain, in which reference TRBV5-1 and TRBJ2-1 provide the parts outside the CDR3, is KAGVTQTPRYLIKTRGQQVTLSCSPISGHRSVSWYQQTPGQGLQFLFEYFSETQRNKGNFPGRFSGRQFSNSRSEMNVSTLELGDSALYLCASSNPGTLSYNEQFFGPGTRLTVL.

The CDR3 here is CASSPPSGVSAAFF. The rearrangement joins TRBV3-1 to TRBJ1-1; the TCRdb call, TRBD1, lacks DNA for checking. The CDR3 consists of 14 residues. Germline CDR1 LGHDT, CDR2 YNNKEL (reference sequence).